A single sample gave rise to the 5 T cell receptor beta chains below, sequenced in a study of control samples from healthy donors and cancer patients. Clones were sequenced by immunoSEQ multiplex PCR, and TCRdb holds only the in-frame ones, with some missing. The sample includes about 140,000 clones, about 89% seen only once; the top ten take more than 6.5%. Sequenced: blood. These receptors came from a man between 18 and 29 years old in good health.

The V and J genes are TRBV27 and TRBJ2-1; 11 nucleotides align to TRBD2. V lost 3 bases to trimming and J lost 2 bases; unmatched junction nucleotides: 0. The length of the CDR3 is 15 residues. Looked up from germline, CDR1 is MNHEY and CDR2 is SMNVEV (reference sequence). CDR3 sequence (DNA): TGTGCCAGCAGTTTGACTAGCGGGACCTACAATGAGCAGTTCTTC. It yields the protein CASSLTSGTYNEQFF.

The chain carries TRBV6-1 and TRBJ2-3; no clear D gene. CDR3 size: 15 residues. CDR1 is MNHNS, CDR2 SASEGT, per germline. Trimming shortened V by 1 base and J by 2 bases, and 10 bases separated the two germline ends. The CDR3 loop is CASSEGLVATDTQYF. For the CDR3, the DNA is TGTGCCAGCAGTGAAGGTTTGGTTGCCACAGATACGCAGTATTTT.

The chain joins TRBV5-1 to TRBJ2-7; maybe TRBD2 (6 bases). Trimming removed 4 bases from V and 3 bases from J, with 20 bases in between. This CDR3 comprises 16 residues. Germline V CDR1 and CDR2: SGHRS, YFSETQ. CDR3 amino acids: CASSPGGGWTFYEQYF. In nucleotides, the CDR3 is TGCGCCAGCAGCCCAGGTGGGGGGTGGACCTTCTACGAGCAGTACTTC.

The V call is TRBV11-2, the J call TRBJ1-1, with a tentative D call TRBD1 (6 bases). The germline V gene encodes CDR1 SGHAT and CDR2 FQNNGV. Trimming stripped 3 bases from V and 1 base from J, with 9 bases between. This CDR3 is built from 14 residues. The CDR3 nucleotides are TGTGCCAGCAGCTTGGCCAGGGGGAACACTGAAGCTTTCTTT. Amino acid sequence: CASSLARGNTEAFF.

The chain couples TRBV7-3 to TRBJ2-3; 14 bases agree with TRBD2. This CDR3 has 18 residues. J gave up 3 bases and V 5 bases, and 10 bases lay outside the gene matches. Germline lookup yields CDR1 SGHTA and CDR2 FQGTGA. The CDR3 sequence: CASSPTTSGGAGTDTQYF. As DNA, the CDR3 is TGTGCCAGCAGCCCGACGACTAGCGGGGGGGCGGGGACAGATACGCAGTATTTT.